This T cell receptor beta chain comes out of a study of blood T cells in healthy people across ages. Whole-study findings and limits: Age advanced and TCR beta diversity per million T cells fell, roughly linearly.

Donors were systemically healthy Caucasian individuals from Russia aged about 6 to 90 years. The CDR3 contains 14 residues. The germline gives CDR1 SNHLY, CDR2 FYNNEI. Sample-barcoded 5' priming and a J-beta primer mix drove a second PCR of about 6 to 11 cycles. TCRdb re-called the 5' RACE reads with MiXCR, one entry per CDR3 protein. The sample contains roughly 1,100,000 distinct CDR3 sequences, approximately 26% of which appear only once. On this clonotype itself: Antigen unknown.

These data were also reused for a study on T cells of mothers and their children. From that report: Related and unrelated pairs show similar shaping of TCR recombination output by thymic selection. Related mother-child pairs shared marginally more repertoire than unrelated pairs, though not significantly.

The sample comprised blood. This receptor was taken from a girl aged 2 to 10 in good health. The genes are TRBV2 and TRBJ2-5; possibly TRBD1 for D (5 bases). Matching the DNA end better, TRBJ2-1 makes the J call doubtful. The CDR3 region has the DNA TGTGCCAGCAGTGAATCCAGGGTCCTCGGTGAGCAGTTCTTC. Translated: CASSESRVLGEQFF.